Listed below are T cell receptor beta chains from one sample, sequenced in a study of response to subunit inactivated influenza vaccine. A single record per CDR3 protein comes from TCRdb applying MiXCR to the RT-PCR reads. The profile shows about 830,000 distinct CDR3 sequences, about a fifth of them singletons. Source: PBMCs from blood, taken 4 to 6 days after vaccination. The receptors were gathered from a man in his fifties or sixties who received an inactivated influenza vaccine. Each CDR3 is given with its conserved first and last residue. Fields, in order: V gene, D gene, clone size, J gene, CDR3 protein, CDR3 DNA. A D gene is named only where the DNA matches it firmly. Clone size is stated in some rows and not others, as once, few, many or a class when expanded.

TRBV6-2/TRBV6-3	-	few	TRBJ2-5	CASSLMAETQYF	TGTGCCAGCAGTTTGATGGCAGAGACCCAGTACTTC
TRBV7-9	-	few	TRBJ1-1	CASSREQGNTEAFF	TGTGCCAGCAGCCGTGAACAGGGTAACACTGAAGCTTTCTTT
TRBV7-9	-	few	TRBJ1-1	CASSLLLDTEAFF	TGTGCCAGCAGCTTACTGTTGGACACTGAAGCTTTCTTT
TRBV5-1	TRBD1	few	TRBJ1-2	CASSFNTGGGGYTF	TGCGCCAGCAGCTTCAATACAGGGGGCGGCGGCTACACCTTC
TRBV10-3	TRBD2	-	TRBJ2-7	CAIRNGLAGGYEQYF	TGTGCCATCAGGAACGGACTAGCGGGGGGCTACGAGCAGTACTTC
TRBV7-9	TRBD1	-	TRBJ1-1	CASRPTGGNTEAFF	TGTGCCAGCAGGCCTACAGGGGGCAACACTGAAGCTTTCTTT
TRBV6-1	TRBD1	once	TRBJ2-2	CASREDRLNTGELFF	TGTGCCAGCAGGGAGGACAGGTTAAACACCGGGGAGCTGTTTTTT
TRBV10-2	TRBD1	few	TRBJ1-6	CASSGTGASPLHF	TGCGCCAGCAGCGGGACAGGGGCTTCACCCCTCCACTTT
TRBV20-1	TRBD1	few	TRBJ2-7	CSARDPGTVFYEQYF	TGCAGTGCTAGAGATCCCGGGACAGTTTTCTACGAGCAGTACTTC
TRBV12-3/TRBV12-4	-	few	TRBJ2-3	CASSSPGRASTDTQYF	TGTGCCAGCAGTTCCCCGGGGCGGGCCAGCACAGATACGCAGTATTTT
TRBV20-1	-	many	TRBJ2-5	CSARDGGSRTQYF	TGCAGTGCTAGAGATGGGGGTAGTCGGACCCAGTACTTC
TRBV11-1	-	few	TRBJ2-1	CASSLDYEPPTTSSHEQFF	TGTGCCAGCAGCTTAGATTATGAGCCCCCTACGACTAGTTCCCATGAGCAGTTCTTC
TRBV18	TRBD1	-	TRBJ1-2	CASSLGQGAEYGYTF	TGTGCCAGCTCACTGGGACAGGGGGCTGAATATGGCTACACCTTC
TRBV4-2	-	-	TRBJ2-7	CASSQESDSYEQYF	TGTGCCAGCAGCCAAGAGTCCGACAGCTACGAGCAGTACTTC
TRBV20-1	-	few	TRBJ1-2	CSASAGGAVYGYTF	TGCAGTGCTAGTGCTGGGGGGGCCGTCTATGGCTACACCTTC
TRBV20-1	-	few	TRBJ2-3	CSARVSTDTQYF	TGCAGTGCTAGAGTTAGCACAGATACGCAGTATTTT
TRBV28	-	many	TRBJ2-7	CASSLVRGRSSSYEQYF	TGTGCCAGCAGTTTAGTTCGAGGCAGGAGTTCCTCCTACGAGCAGTACTTC
TRBV28	TRBD2	few	TRBJ2-1	CASSSLTSYEQFF	TGTGCCAGCAGCTCCTTGACTAGCTATGAGCAGTTCTTC
TRBV2	-	-	TRBJ2-1	CASSEGPGEQFF	TGTGCCAGCAGTGAAGGTCCTGGGGAGCAGTTCTTC
TRBV12-3/TRBV12-4	TRBD2	few	TRBJ2-1	CASSLAPAGVWNEQFF	TGTGCCAGCAGTTTAGCTCCAGCGGGGGTCTGGAATGAGCAGTTCTTC
TRBV12-3/TRBV12-4	TRBD1	-	TRBJ2-2	CASSLGGQITGELFF	TGTGCCAGCAGTTTAGGGGGACAGATCACCGGGGAGCTGTTTTTT
TRBV10-3	-	few	TRBJ2-1	CAISDSISYNEQFF	TGTGCCATCAGTGACTCGATCTCCTACAATGAGCAGTTCTTC
TRBV10-3	TRBD2	-	TRBJ2-1	CGISESRLAGVWNEQFF	TGTGGCATCAGTGAGTCGCGGCTAGCGGGAGTTTGGAATGAGCAGTTCTTC
TRBV5-1	TRBD2	once	TRBJ2-3	CASLPLAGGVDTQYF	TGCGCCAGCCTCCCCCTAGCGGGAGGGGTAGATACGCAGTATTTT
TRBV10-3	TRBD2	few	TRBJ2-1	CAISESPGTSGSNNNEQFF	TGTGCCATCAGTGAGTCTCCCGGGACTAGCGGGAGCAATAACAATGAGCAGTTCTTC
TRBV4-1	-	-	TRBJ1-5	CASSQDPHNQPQHF	TGCGCCAGCAGCCAAGACCCCCATAATCAGCCCCAGCATTTT
TRBV12-3/TRBV12-4	-	few	TRBJ1-6	CASSFRLSGSPLHF	TGTGCCAGCAGTTTTCGGTTGTCGGGTTCACCCCTCCACTTT
TRBV29-1	-	few	TRBJ2-6	CSASIQGANVLTF	TGCAGCGCGTCAATACAGGGGGCCAACGTCCTGACTTTC
TRBV4-2	-	-	TRBJ2-5	CASSQGLLSQETQYF	TGTGCCAGCAGCCAAGGCTTACTAAGCCAAGAGACCCAGTACTTC
TRBV9	-	-	TRBJ2-5	CASSVSGGGQETQYF	TGTGCCAGCAGCGTATCAGGGGGGGGACAAGAGACCCAGTACTTC
TRBV15	TRBD1	once	TRBJ1-6	CATSKGQELSPLHF	TGTGCCACCAGTAAGGGACAGGAATTGTCACCCCTCCACTTT
TRBV4-2	TRBD1	few	TRBJ1-5	CASSPGQGFDSNQPQHF	TGTGCCAGCAGCCCCGGACAGGGGTTTGATAGCAATCAGCCCCAGCATTTT
TRBV6-4	TRBD2	-	TRBJ2-2	CASSDRRLAGDDTGELFF	TGTGCCAGCAGTGACCGACGACTAGCGGGGGATGACACCGGGGAGCTGTTTTTT
TRBV20-1	TRBD2	-	TRBJ2-3	CSARIPLGLAGGSSTDTQYF	TGCAGTGCTAGAATCCCCCTTGGACTAGCGGGGGGATCTAGCACAGATACGCAGTATTTT
TRBV20-1	-	-	TRBJ2-2	CSARDSGAAGELFF	TGCAGTGCTAGAGATTCAGGGGCGGCCGGGGAGCTGTTTTTT
TRBV20-1	-	few	TRBJ2-4	CSASGVAKNIQYF	TGCAGTGCTAGCGGGGTAGCCAAAAACATTCAGTACTTC
TRBV12-3/TRBV12-4	-	-	TRBJ1-5	CASSRERSNQPQHF	TGTGCCAGCAGTCGTGAGAGGAGCAATCAGCCCCAGCATTTT
TRBV2	-	-	TRBJ2-3	CASSEGAFTDTQYF	TGTGCCAGCAGTGAGGGGGCTTTCACAGATACGCAGTATTTT
TRBV20-1	-	-	TRBJ1-2	CSASRPGGTYYGYTF	TGCAGTGCTAGCCGCCCGGGGGGCACTTACTATGGCTACACCTTC
TRBV7-9	TRBD1	few	TRBJ2-5	CASRLQGDDGTQYF	TGTGCCAGCAGGTTACAGGGGGATGATGGGACCCAGTACTTC
TRBV4-1	-	-	TRBJ1-3	CASSQIGSYSGNTIYF	TGCGCCAGCAGTCAAATAGGGAGCTACTCTGGAAACACCATATATTTT
TRBV5-1	TRBD1	few	TRBJ1-6	CASRPAGTVDSPLHF	TGCGCCAGCAGGCCCGCCGGGACAGTGGATTCACCCCTCCACTTT
TRBV11-2	-	-	TRBJ2-1	CASSRVRGEAYNEQFF	TGTGCCAGCAGCCGAGTAAGGGGGGAGGCCTACAATGAGCAGTTCTTC
TRBV20-1	-	many	TRBJ1-5	CSAREVSNQPQHF	TGCAGTGCTAGAGAAGTTAGCAATCAGCCCCAGCATTTT
TRBV20-1	-	few	TRBJ2-3	CSARVGGDSTDTQYF	TGCAGTGCTAGAGTAGGGGGGGATAGCACAGATACGCAGTATTTT
TRBV20-1	TRBD2	-	TRBJ2-3	CSAPRTRSTDTQYF	TGCAGTGCGCCCCGGACTAGGAGCACAGATACGCAGTATTTT
TRBV6-6	TRBD1	few	TRBJ1-1	CASRQQGPPKAFF	TGTGCCAGCAGGCAACAGGGGCCCCCCAAAGCTTTCTTT
TRBV15	TRBD1	few	TRBJ1-6	CATSRTWTGGNSPLHF	TGTGCCACCAGCAGAACTTGGACAGGGGGAAATTCACCCCTCCACTTT